The sequence of this T cell receptor (beta chain) was determined in a study of T cell responses to AZD1222 COVID-19 vaccine. Germline CDR1 MGHRA, CDR2 YSYEKL. With 5 bases clipped from V and 2 bases from J, the junction kept 9 bases outside the gene matches. The CDR3 contains 16 residues. The data were produced by immunoSEQ multiplex PCR, yet TCRdb's version contains in-frame clones alone and is incomplete. The profile covers some 100,000 clones, with approximately 90% appearing a single time and roughly 3.1% taken by the ten largest. Timing groups of about 4 and about 12 weeks for second doses were pooled. Whole-study findings and limits: The breadth and depth of Spike-specific TCRs increased once two AZD1222 doses had been given. There were repertoire samples only from the period after the peak T cell response. Per reports, nearly half of all spike-specific TCRs target regions that are unmutated in variants.

The sample holds one count of this clone. The antigen remains unidentified. V is TRBV4-1 and J is TRBJ2-3, with TRBD2 identical over 8 bases. This specimen consisted of peripheral blood, obtained 28 days after the second AZD1222 dose. The sequence was obtained from an adult who received the AZD1222 COVID-19 vaccine. The CDR3 is CASSSGQRGPTDTQYF. CDR3 coding DNA: TGCGCCAGCAGCTCAGGGCAGCGGGGGCCCACAGATACGCAGTATTTT.